The text below deals with one T cell receptor (beta chain). Its antigen is not identified. This sample stems from a study of cytomegalovirus exposure and HLA in healthy donors. Study-wide results and limits: Association of some 18,000 TCR beta sequences with HLA alleles was found at 0.05 false discovery rate in a later analysis.

Vbeta (60) and Jbeta (13) primers were used in the PCR. Sequencing used immunoSEQ multiplex PCR; TCRdb keeps in-frame clones, though not all of them. The listing contains around 140,000 clones. Germline V gives CDR1 SGHNT, CDR2 YENEEA. There are 13 residues in the CDR3. The V and J ends lost 5 bases and 5 bases, in that order; junction bases with no gene match: 5. The material sequenced was PBMCs. The rearrangement uses TRBV11-3 and TRBJ2-5, with 7 bases that match TRBD1. This TCR derives from a woman aged 40 to 49 in good health and CMV-seronegative. The CDR3 DNA reads as TGTGCCAGCAGCCGAGCAGGGGGTGAGACCCAGTACTTC. Protein sequence: CASSRAGGETQYF.